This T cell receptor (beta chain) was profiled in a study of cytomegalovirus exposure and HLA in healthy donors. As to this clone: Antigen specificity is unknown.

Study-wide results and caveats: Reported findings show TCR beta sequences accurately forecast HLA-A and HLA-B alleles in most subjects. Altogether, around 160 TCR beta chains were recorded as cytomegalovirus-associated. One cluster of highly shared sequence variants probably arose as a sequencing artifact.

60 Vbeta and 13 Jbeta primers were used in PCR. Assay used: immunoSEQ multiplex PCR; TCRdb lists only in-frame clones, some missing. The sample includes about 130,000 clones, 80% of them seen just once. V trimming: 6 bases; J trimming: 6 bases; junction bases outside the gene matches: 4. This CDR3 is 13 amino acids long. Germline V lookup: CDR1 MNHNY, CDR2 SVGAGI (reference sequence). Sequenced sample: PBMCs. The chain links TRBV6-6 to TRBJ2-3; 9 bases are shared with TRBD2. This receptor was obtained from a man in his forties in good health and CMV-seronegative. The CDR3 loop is CASSRTSEDTQYF. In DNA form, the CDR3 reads TGTGCCAGCAGCCGGACTAGCGAGGATACGCAGTATTTT.